Listed here are 30 T cell receptor beta chains from one sample, sequenced in a study of blood T cells in healthy people across ages. For the second PCR, which ran for 7 to 11 cycles, a sample-barcoded 5' primer and a J-beta primer mix were used. In TCRdb, the 5' RACE reads were re-called with MiXCR into one record per CDR3 protein. The table includes 1.4 million or so distinct CDR3 sequences, roughly 43% detected once. Sequencing was performed on blood. These receptors all come from a woman under 30 in good health.

The rearrangement uses TRBV18 and TRBJ1-6; the D gene is possibly TRBD1 (5 bases). Germline loops: CDR1 KGHSH, CDR2 LQKENI. The germline V and J ends were trimmed by 4 bases and 7 bases, with 11 bases remaining between them. This CDR3 is built from 14 residues. The chain's CDR3 is CASSRDGSNSPLHF. In nucleotides, the CDR3 is TGTGCCAGCTCACGGGACGGCAGCAATTCACCCCTCCACTTT.

As to this clonotype: A read error may account for a junction end that differs from germline. V usage is TRBV7-2 and J usage is TRBJ2-3; 12 positions agree with TRBD2. The CDR3 covers 17 residues. CDR1 is SGHTA, CDR2 FQGNSA, per germline. DNA of the CDR3: TGTGCCAGCAGCCTGAGGACTAGCGGGATATCGACAGGTACGCAGTATTTT. Its translation: CASSLRTSGISTGTQYF.

This chain uses TRBV12-3 or TRBV12-4 with TRBJ2-1; tentative D call: TRBD1 (5 bases). This CDR3 has 16 amino acids. Deletions cut 2 bases from V and 5 bases from J, with 16 bases between. The CDR3 here is CASSLSWGSNNNEQFF. For the CDR3, the DNA is TGTGCCAGCAGTTTAAGTTGGGGCTCTAATAACAATGAGCAGTTCTTC.

The V and J genes are TRBV30 and TRBJ1-1; possibly TRBD1 for D (6 bases). V was clipped by 5 bases and J by 0 bases, with 13 bases between them. Per germline, CDR1 GTSNPN and CDR2 SVGIG (reference sequence). There are 14 residues in the CDR3. Here the CDR3 reads CAWQGGTLNTEAFF. CDR3 nucleotide sequence: TGTGCCTGGCAAGGGGGGACATTGAACACTGAAGCTTTCTTT.

The rearrangement joins TRBV12-3 or TRBV12-4 to TRBJ2-7; 10 bases line up with TRBD2. The CDR3 extends over 14 amino acids. The V segment lost 6 bases and the J segment 7 bases; nucleotides outside the gene matches: 9. The CDR3 reads CASRHSGGANEQYF. The CDR3 region has the DNA TGTGCCAGCAGGCACAGCGGGGGGGCCAATGAGCAGTACTTC.

This clonotype was counted a few times. The chain combines TRBV29-1 with TRBJ1-2, with D maybe TRBD1 (5 bases). The CDR3 covers 14 residues. The germline V gene encodes CDR1 SQVTM and CDR2 ANQGSEA. Trimming stripped 7 bases from V and 3 bases from J, with 18 bases between. The CDR3 DNA reads TGCAGCGCCGGTGCAGGGCCCAGGGACTATGGCTACACCTTC. Translating it yields CSAGAGPRDYGYTF.

The table lists this clonotype with many counts. The V and J genes are TRBV18 and TRBJ2-5; D perhaps matches TRBD1 (6 bases). V was pared by 3 bases and J by 4 bases, with 15 bases between. Germline V CDR1 and CDR2: KGHSH, LQKENI. The length of the CDR3 is 15 residues. CDR3: CASSPQTGKTETQYF. CDR3 sequence (DNA): TGTGCCAGCTCACCTCAAACAGGGAAGACAGAGACCCAGTACTTC.

The chain employs TRBV12-3 or TRBV12-4 and TRBJ2-7, with 7 bases that match TRBD2. The J call may be faulty, since TRBJ2-4 better matches the DNA end. The length of the CDR3 is 14 residues. The CDR3 region has the DNA TGTGCCAGCAGTGGGGGGGGGACCAAAAACATTCAGTACTTC. Its protein product is CASSGGGTKNIQYF.

This clonotype was detected ten times or more. J is TRBJ2-3 and V is TRBV11-2; unclear D gene. The CDR3 length is 15 residues. V was cut by 6 bases and J by 0 bases, with 13 bases left in between. Germline values: CDR1 SGHAT, CDR2 FQNNGV. CDR3 DNA sequence: TGTGCCAGCAGTCCTCTCGTACCTAGCACAGATACGCAGTATTTT. Translated: CASSPLVPSTDTQYF.

This clonotype was recorded a few times. V and J are TRBV29-1 and TRBJ1-4; D uncertain. The germline V gene has CDR1 SQVTM and CDR2 ANQGSEA. Trimming pared 7 bases from V and 4 bases from J, leaving 13 bases between. The CDR3 sequence is 13 residues long. CDR3 nucleotide sequence: TGCAGCGGCCTGGAACGGATTAATGAAAAACTGTTTTTT. Protein sequence: CSGLERINEKLFF.

The chain combines TRBV5-5 with TRBJ2-7, with TRBD2 matching over 12 bases. Germline V gene sequence: CDR1 SGHKS, CDR2 YYEKEE (reference sequence). V was pared by 1 base and J by 4 bases, with 6 bases of the junction left unmatched. The CDR3 loop spans 16 amino acids. The CDR3 loop is CASSLLSGLAGYEQYF. The CDR3 DNA is TGTGCCAGCAGCTTGTTATCGGGACTAGCGGGTTACGAGCAGTACTTC.

This clonotype has more than one count but fewer than ten. The chain has TRBV15 and TRBJ1-5; TRBD1 aligns across 9 bases. The CDR3 is 15 residues long. The V gene's germline CDR1 is LNHNV and CDR2 YYDKDF (reference sequence). Losses at the gene ends were 0 bases for V and 6 bases for J; bases not matched to a gene: 3. In DNA, the CDR3 is TGTGCCACCAGCAGAGAGGGACAGGGTGGTCAGCCCCAGCATTTT. As protein: CATSREGQGGQPQHF. The entire variable domain, with the rest obtained from reference TRBV15 and TRBJ1-5, is as follows: DAMVIQNPRYQVTQFGKPVTLSCSQTLNHNVMYWYQQKSSQAPKLLFHYYDKDFNNEADTPDNFQSRRPNTSFCFLDIRSPGLGDTAMYLCATSREGQGGQPQHFGDGTRLSIL.

The chain couples TRBV12-3 or TRBV12-4 to TRBJ2-5, with TRBD1 matching 9 bases. With the DNA end fitting TRBJ2-4 better, the J assignment may be wrong. The CDR3 spans 17 residues. The CDR3 DNA sequence: TGTGCCAGCAGTTCAACCCGCCAGGACAGGGGAAAAAACATTCAGTACTTC. It yields the protein CASSSTRQDRGKNIQYF.

This clonotype has a handful of counts. The rearrangement joins TRBV2 to TRBJ1-2, with TRBD1 as a possible D gene (5 bases). Germline CDR1 and CDR2: SNHLY and FYNNEI. The V gene lost 4 bases and the J gene lost 13 bases, with 10 bases spanning the gap. The CDR3 contains 10 residues. The CDR3 coding sequence is TGTGCCAGCAGTGTAATTGGGGGCACCTTC. It translates to CASSVIGGTF.

This clonotype came up a few times. This rearrangement joins TRBV6-5 to TRBJ1-6, with unresolved D. This CDR3 is 12 amino acids long. The germline V gene has CDR1 MNHEY and CDR2 SVGAGI. The V end lost 6 bases, the J end lost 4 bases, and 4 bases lay between the germline ends. The CDR3 nucleotides read TGTGCCAGCAGGCCGTATAATTCACCCCTCCACTTT. It encodes CASRPYNSPLHF.

This clonotype was counted ten times or more. The chain combines TRBV6-5 with TRBJ2-3; possibly TRBD1 for D (6 bases). This CDR3 is built from 15 residues. With 4 bases removed from V and 0 bases from J, the gap between germline ends came to 11 bases. CDR1 is MNHEY, CDR2 SVGAGI, per germline. The DNA for the CDR3 is TGTGCCAGCAGTTTACGGACAGTTAGCACAGATACGCAGTATTTT. Amino acids: CASSLRTVSTDTQYF.

A few counts support this clonotype. The rearrangement joins TRBV7-2 to TRBJ1-2; tentatively, D is TRBD1 (5 bases). With 4 bases removed from V and 2 bases from J, the gap between germline ends came to 14 bases. CDR1 is SGHTA, CDR2 FQGNSA, per germline. The length of the CDR3 is 15 residues. DNA for the CDR3: TGTGCCAGCAGCTCCCCCTCGCGGGGGAACTATGGCTACACCTTC. It yields the protein CASSSPSRGNYGYTF. The entire variable domain, with the rest obtained from reference TRBV7-2 and TRBJ1-2, is as follows: GAGVSQSPSNKVTEKGKDVELRCDPISGHTALYWYRQSLGQGLEFLIYFQGNSAPDKSGLPSDRFSAERTGGSVSTLTIQRTQQEDSAVYLCASSSPSRGNYGYTFGSGTRLTVV.

This clonotype appeared a single time. The chain employs TRBV6-1 and TRBJ2-5; D is unclear. The end of the DNA aligns better with TRBJ2-7, so the J call may be wrong. Germline loops: CDR1 MNHNS, CDR2 SASEGT. The CDR3 covers 14 residues. CDR3 residues: CASSEFGRTHEQYF. Here the CDR3 DNA reads TGTGCCAGCAGTGAATTTGGCAGGACCCACGAGCAGTACTTC.

In DNA, the CDR3 is TGTGCCAGCAGCGCAAGGACAGGGGACTATGGCTACACCTTC. The encoded protein is CASSARTGDYGYTF. The chain combines TRBV11-2 with TRBJ1-2, with 9 bases lining up with TRBD1. The trim removed 5 bases at V and 3 bases at J, leaving 4 bases unmatched. Germline values: CDR1 SGHAT, CDR2 FQNNGV. The CDR3 totals 14 residues.

The table lists this clonotype with a few counts. The rearrangement joins TRBV7-9 to TRBJ1-4; 7 bases are a match to TRBD1. V was clipped by 5 bases and J by 8 bases; unmatched bases: 11. The length of the CDR3 is 15 residues. CDR1 SEHNR and CDR2 FQNEAQ come from the germline V gene (reference sequence). The CDR3 sequence is CASSTRQGGVEKLFF. CDR3 nucleotide sequence: TGTGCCAGCAGCACCCGACAGGGCGGAGTGGAAAAACTGTTTTTT. Filled out from reference TRBV7-9 and TRBJ1-4, the complete variable domain reads DTGVSQNPRHKITKRGQNVTFRCDPISEHNRLYWYRQTLGQGPEFLTYFQNEAQLEKSRLLSDRFSAERPKGSFSTLEIQRTEQGDSAMYLCASSTRQGGVEKLFFGSGTQLSVL.

This clonotype has only a few counts. The V gene is TRBV14, the J gene TRBJ1-4, with a tentative D call TRBD1 (5 bases). Germline CDR1 SGHDN, CDR2 FVKESK. Trimming took 4 bases from V and 7 from J, leaving 13 bases between them. The CDR3 extends over 14 amino acids. In DNA, the CDR3 is TGTGCCAGCAGCCGGGGCAATCACGGTGAAAAACTGTTTTTT. This gives the protein CASSRGNHGEKLFF.

The chain carries TRBV27 and TRBJ1-6; 7 nucleotides agree with TRBD1. CDR3 length: 13 residues. J gave up 10 bases and V 3 bases, and 3 bases lay outside the gene matches. Germline lookup yields CDR1 MNHEY and CDR2 SMNVEV (reference sequence). In DNA, the CDR3 is TGTGCCAGCAGTTTGACAGGGCCCTCACCCCTCCACTTT. As protein: CASSLTGPSPLHF.

This rearrangement joins TRBV29-1 to TRBJ2-1, with 7 bases identical to TRBD2. This CDR3 comprises 12 residues. With V trimmed by 5 bases and J by 7 bases, 5 bases remained unmatched. CDR1 SQVTM and CDR2 ANQGSEA come from the germline V gene. The CDR3 is CSVLGGGNEQFF. Here the CDR3 DNA reads TGCAGCGTTCTTGGGGGGGGAAATGAGCAGTTCTTC.

This chain connects TRBV9 to TRBJ1-6, with 8 bases that match TRBD1. Germline CDR1 and CDR2: SGDLS and YYNGEE. This CDR3 has 19 residues. V lost 3 bases and J lost 4; bases outside the gene matches: 15. The CDR3, as DNA: TGTGCCAGCAGCGACCCAGACAGGGGCCAAGTCGATTATAATTCACCCCTCCACTTT. It encodes CASSDPDRGQVDYNSPLHF.

Details on this clonotype: One end of the junction fails to match germline, which may point to a read error. The J gene is TRBJ2-7, the V gene TRBV4-3; D is unresolved. Germline values: CDR1 LGHNA, CDR2 YSLEER. The CDR3 covers 16 residues. CDR3 DNA sequence: TGCGCCAGCAACCAAGTCTTGACGGAGACCTCCTACGAGCAGTACTTC. This encodes CASNQVLTETSYEQYF.

The chain recombines TRBV25-1 with TRBJ2-2; D is undetermined. V lost 3 bases, J lost 3 bases, and 2 bases lay in between. The CDR3 has 12 amino acids. The germline V gene has CDR1 MGHDK and CDR2 SYGVNS. CDR3 loop: CASSDYTGELFF. In DNA form, the CDR3 reads TGTGCCAGCAGTGATTACACCGGGGAGCTGTTTTTT.

V gene TRBV12-3 or TRBV12-4 combines with J gene TRBJ1-6, with 9 bases aligning to TRBD1. The CDR3 runs to 15 residues. The V and J ends lost 5 bases and 7 bases, in that order; junction bases with no gene match: 6. The CDR3 nucleotides are TGTGCCAGCAGTCCAGACGGACAGGGGAATTCACCCCTCCACTTT. It translates to CASSPDGQGNSPLHF.

V is TRBV4-3 and J is TRBJ2-6, with 7 bases matching TRBD2. With V trimmed by 3 bases and J by 0 bases, 11 bases remained unmatched. The CDR3 has 19 residues. Germline V gives CDR1 LGHNA, CDR2 YSLEER. Written as DNA, the CDR3 is TGCGCCAGCAGCCAGAACGCGGGCGGGAGCCCCTCTGGGGCCAACGTCCTGACTTTC. Residues: CASSQNAGGSPSGANVLTF.

This clonotype came up a few times. The chain links TRBV7-2 to TRBJ2-2; TRBD1 agrees at 9 bases. The CDR3 spans 14 residues. J was trimmed by 7 bases and V by 4 bases; bases with no gene match: 4. Germline V lookup: CDR1 SGHTA, CDR2 FQGNSA. CDR3 nucleotide sequence: TGTGCCAGCAGCTGGGACAGGGAGGTCGGGGAGCTGTTTTTT. This sequence encodes CASSWDREVGELFF.

This clonotype was counted a single time. Compared with germline, one end of the junction differs, possibly owing to a read error. The chain carries TRBV5-1 and TRBJ2-4; D possibly corresponds to TRBD1 (6 bases). This CDR3 is 14 amino acids long. Germline V lookup: CDR1 SGHRS, CDR2 YFSETQ. The CDR3: CASSLGSQGNVQCF. CDR3 coding DNA: TGCGCCAGCAGCTTGGGCTCTCAGGGGAACGTTCAGTGCTTC.